This is a list of T cell receptor beta chains from one sample in a study of cytomegalovirus exposure and HLA in healthy donors. Data came from immunoSEQ multiplex PCR; TCRdb stores just in-frame clones and leaves some out. The table shows 150,000 to 200,000 clones, with 80% to 90% occurring only once. The material sequenced was PBMCs. These receptor sequences come from a man between 18 and 29 years old in good health and CMV-seropositive. The CDR3 runs from the conserved cysteine through the conserved F or W. A D gene is named only where the DNA matches it firmly. Part of the rows lack a size; the others show once, few, many or a class for expanded clones.

J gene	D gene	V gene	clone size	CDR3 protein	CDR3 DNA
TRBJ2-1	NA	TRBV29-1	NA	CSADEGFNEQFF	TGCAGCGCGGACGAGGGTTTCAATGAGCAGTTCTTC
TRBJ2-6	NA	TRBV6-5	NA	CASGALNGANVLTF	TGTGCCAGCGGGGCCCTGAATGGGGCCAACGTCCTGACTTTC
TRBJ2-2	NA	TRBV7-3	NA	CASSLEVGELFF	TGTGCCAGCAGCCTAGAGGTCGGGGAGCTGTTTTTT
TRBJ1-4	NA	TRBV19	few	CASSIARVEKLFF	TGTGCCAGTAGTATTGCCAGGGTTGAAAAACTGTTTTTT
TRBJ2-5	TRBD2	TRBV9	NA	CASTSGGFQETQYF	TGTGCCAGTACTAGCGGGGGATTCCAAGAGACCCAGTACTTC
TRBJ2-7	NA	TRBV19	NA	CASTDRWNEQYF	TGTGCCAGCACCGACAGGTGGAACGAGCAGTACTTC
TRBJ2-7	TRBD2	TRBV7-8	NA	CASSFSLTSGGPRSSYEQYF	TGTGCCAGCAGCTTTAGTTTAACTAGCGGGGGCCCTAGGAGCTCCTACGAGCAGTACTTC
TRBJ2-5	NA	TRBV19	few	CASSINRGSGEQYF	TGTGCCAGTAGTATAAACAGGGGCTCGGGAGAGCAGTACTTC
TRBJ1-2	NA	TRBV4-1	NA	CASSQDGYDRGYGYTF	TGCGCCAGCAGCCAAGATGGATATGACCGAGGATATGGCTACACCTTC
TRBJ1-1	TRBD1	TRBV10-1	NA	CASRENRGGNTEAFF	TGCGCCAGCAGGGAGAACAGGGGAGGGAACACTGAAGCTTTCTTT
TRBJ2-5	NA	TRBV11-2	NA	CASSDTGFQETQYF	TGTGCCAGCAGCGACACGGGGTTCCAAGAGACCCAGTACTTC
TRBJ1-2	NA	TRBV27	NA	CASSPGQNYGYTF	TGTGCCAGCAGTCCCGGACAAAACTATGGCTACACCTTC
TRBJ2-7	TRBD1	TRBV5-1	NA	CASSSGTGGYEQYF	TGCGCCAGCAGCTCCGGGACAGGGGGCTACGAGCAGTACTTC
TRBJ1-1	NA	TRBV14	few	CASSQLMNTEAFF	TGTGCCAGCAGCCAACTAATGAACACTGAAGCTTTCTTT
TRBJ1-2	NA	TRBV2	NA	CASSENGGNYGYTF	TGTGCCAGCAGTGAAAACGGAGGGAACTATGGCTACACCTTC
TRBJ2-1	TRBD1	TRBV19	few	CASSMGDRTDNEQFF	TGTGCCAGTAGTATGGGGGACAGAACAGACAATGAGCAGTTCTTC
TRBJ1-2	NA	TRBV28	NA	CASTKPGGVYGYTF	TGTGCCAGCACCAAACCTGGGGGGGTGTATGGCTACACCTTC
TRBJ2-1	NA	TRBV18	NA	CASSPGQGSRNNEQFF	TGTGCCAGCTCACCAGGTCAGGGTTCCAGGAACAATGAGCAGTTCTTC
TRBJ1-1	NA	TRBV29-1	NA	CSVEGVGGAGWNTEAFF	TGCAGCGTTGAAGGGGTAGGTGGTGCGGGTTGGAACACTGAAGCTTTCTTT
TRBJ1-4	NA	TRBV5-1	NA	CASSLAQAEEKLFF	TGCGCCAGCAGCTTGGCCCAGGCCGAAGAAAAACTGTTTTTT
TRBJ1-2	NA	TRBV14	NA	CASSPLENYGYTF	TGTGCCAGCAGCCCCCTCGAGAACTATGGCTACACCTTC
TRBJ2-3	TRBD2	TRBV7-2	NA	CASSLTSGGAGADTQYF	TGTGCCAGCAGCTTGACTAGCGGGGGGGCCGGGGCAGATACGCAGTATTTT
TRBJ2-2	TRBD1	TRBV7-9	once	CASSDTGTEKTGELFF	TGTGCCAGCAGCGACACCGGGACAGAGAAGACCGGGGAGCTGTTTTTT
TRBJ1-1	NA	TRBV6-5	NA	CASSYSMGLLGAFF	TGTGCCAGCAGTTACTCGATGGGGCTACTCGGAGCTTTCTTT
TRBJ2-4	TRBD1	TRBV11-2	NA	CASSQMTGQNIQYF	TGTGCCAGCAGCCAGATGACAGGGCAAAACATTCAGTACTTC
TRBJ2-5	TRBD2	TRBV7-7	NA	CASSLGGLGETQYF	TGTGCCAGCAGCTTAGGGGGACTAGGCGAGACCCAGTACTTC
TRBJ2-2	TRBD2	TRBV7-3	NA	CASSSLRSGGPNTGELFF	TGTGCCAGCAGCTCGCTAAGGAGCGGGGGGCCAAACACCGGGGAGCTGTTTTTT
TRBJ1-6	NA	TRBV30	NA	CAWSVGATYNSPLHF	TGTGCCTGGAGTGTAGGGGCTACCTATAATTCACCCCTCCACTTT
TRBJ1-6	TRBD1	TRBV7-9	NA	CASSLDRALDSPLHF	TGTGCCAGCAGCTTGGACAGGGCCCTCGATTCACCCCTCCACTTT
TRBJ2-2	TRBD2	TRBV6-1	NA	CASSATSGGPGGTGELFF	TGTGCCAGCAGTGCTACTAGCGGGGGACCCGGGGGCACCGGGGAGCTGTTTTTT
TRBJ2-2	TRBD1	TRBV6-5	NA	CASSPGGESGELFF	TGTGCCAGCAGCCCAGGGGGCGAGTCCGGGGAGCTGTTTTTT
TRBJ2-7	TRBD2	TRBV7-9	NA	CASSPRAREPYEQYF	TGTGCCAGCAGCCCCCGTGCGCGGGAGCCCTACGAGCAGTACTTC
TRBJ1-1	NA	TRBV7-6	NA	CASSLSGATEAFF	TGTGCCAGCAGCTTATCAGGGGCCACTGAAGCTTTCTTT
TRBJ1-2	NA	TRBV14	NA	CASSQGQGNLLSYGYTF	TGTGCCAGCAGCCAAGGGCAGGGGAACCTATTATCCTATGGCTACACCTTC
TRBJ2-3	TRBD1	TRBV9	NA	CASSPQGAASTDTQYF	TGTGCCAGCAGCCCACAGGGGGCGGCCAGCACAGATACGCAGTATTTT
TRBJ1-1	NA	TRBV6-5	NA	CASSPGVAEAFF	TGTGCCAGCAGCCCAGGGGTGGCTGAAGCTTTCTTT
TRBJ2-6	NA	TRBV7-2	few	CASSLAQSAGANVLTF	TGTGCCAGCAGCTTGGCTCAGTCCGCTGGGGCCAACGTCCTGACTTTC
TRBJ1-2	NA	TRBV13	NA	CASSSTPRDDYGYTF	TGTGCCAGCAGCTCAACCCCCAGGGATGACTATGGCTACACCTTC